These 6 T cell receptor beta chains were sequenced from one sample in a study of cytomegalovirus exposure and HLA in healthy donors. Only in-frame clones appear in the TCRdb table, and some are missing; sequencing was by immunoSEQ multiplex PCR. The table records under 350,000 clones, 80% to 90% of them present only once. The sequenced sample was PBMCs. Source of these receptors: a woman aged 18-29 years in good health and CMV-seronegative.

V gene TRBV5-4 combines with J gene TRBJ2-5; D is ambiguous. The CDR3 is 15 residues long. The V end was cut by 2 bases, the J end by 1 base, with 12 bases between. Germline CDR1 is SGHNT and CDR2 is YYREEE (reference sequence). CDR3 in DNA: TGTGCCAGCAGCTTCGGTTTGGTACGCCAAGAGACCCAGTACTTC. Translating gives CASSFGLVRQETQYF.

The V gene is TRBV2, the J gene TRBJ2-1, with 9 bases identical to TRBD2. The V gene's germline CDR1 is SNHLY and CDR2 FYNNEI. The CDR3 runs 15 residues. The V segment lost 4 bases and the J segment 7 bases; nucleotides outside the gene matches: 8. The CDR3 spells CASSGGGRAGNEQFF. The DNA of the CDR3 is TGTGCCAGCAGTGGTGGCGGGAGGGCCGGGAATGAGCAGTTCTTC.

The CDR3 DNA follows: TGTGCCAGCAGTGATCCCAGGATTGGCGACTCTGGGGCCAACGTCCTGACTTTC. Translated: CASSDPRIGDSGANVLTF. The V call is TRBV2, the J call TRBJ2-6, with D hard to call. The length of the CDR3 is 18 residues. Germline assignment: CDR1 SNHLY and CDR2 FYNNEI. Trimming cost V 3 bases and J 0 bases, with 15 bases left between them. The entire variable domain, with the rest obtained from reference TRBV2 and TRBJ2-6, is as follows: EPEVTQTPSHQVTQMGQEVILRCVPISNHLYFYWYRQILGQKVEFLVSFYNNEISEKSEIFDDQFSVERPDGSNFTLKIRSTKLEDSAMYFCASSDPRIGDSGANVLTFGAGSRLTVL.

This clone has just a few counts. The chain has TRBV10-1 and TRBJ1-6; D is ambiguous. CDR1 WNHNN and CDR2 SYGVQD come from the germline V gene (reference sequence). The CDR3 loop spans 13 amino acids. V was trimmed by 5 bases and J by 8 bases, leaving 10 bases between them. The CDR3 sequence is CASSREGYSPLHF. The CDR3 nucleotides read TGCGCCAGCAGTCGAGAGGGATATTCACCCCTCCACTTT.

The rearrangement joins TRBV10-1 to TRBJ2-7, with D possibly TRBD2 on 5 matching bases. Germline CDR1 and CDR2: WNHNN and SYGVQD (reference sequence). The CDR3 runs to 14 residues. Trimming stripped 3 bases from V and 0 bases from J, with 9 bases between. CDR3 protein: CASSDSGVSYEQYF. CDR3 coding DNA: TGCGCCAGCAGTGATTCCGGGGTCTCCTACGAGCAGTACTTC.

The CDR3: CASRGWGRVNTEAFF. The CDR3 nucleotides are TGTGCCAGCAGGGGGTGGGGCAGAGTGAACACTGAAGCTTTCTTT. The chain links TRBV27 to TRBJ1-1, with a possible D match to TRBD1 (5 bases). The CDR3 consists of 15 residues. V gave up 6 bases and J gave up 0 bases, with 14 bases separating them. CDR1 is MNHEY and CDR2 is SMNVEV in the germline V gene (reference sequence).